The sequence of this T cell receptor beta chain was determined in a study of T cells expressing NK-cell markers (dated by TCRdb to about 2020). Describing the broader study: TCR beta-chain repertoires were profiled in sorted CD3+CD56+NKG2C+, CD3+CD56+NKG2C- and CD3+CD56-NKG2C+ T-cell subsets from roughly eight donors. Among the eight sequenced donors, only one was HCMV-seronegative, while the other seven were HCMV-seropositive. The study sequenced eight donors, all healthy volunteers chosen at random: three men and five women. Libraries were sequenced as 2 x 150 bp reads on Illumina HiSeq 2000/2500, MiSeq or NextSeq. On the study overall, not on this receptor specifically: In several donors, the dominant CD3+CD56+NKG2C+ clonotypes were found to rank among the top 10 CD8+ clonotypes and to make up roughly 1.0-7.5% of CD8+ T cells. Those dominant clonotypes were again the most abundant among CD3+CD56-NKG2C+ cells in four donors, at roughly 25-65%. Whether the expanded NKG2C-expressing T cell clones were specific for HCMV antigens was left unclear.

About this clonotype itself: The target of this receptor is not known.

HCMV serostatus was determined by detecting HCMV-specific IgG in serum with a commercial ELISA kit. Ficoll density gradient centrifugation was used to isolate peripheral blood mononuclear cells from blood. The CDR3 has 17 amino acids, counting the end cysteine and phenylalanine. No DNA accompanies this entry. The germline V gene provides CDR1 SNHLY and CDR2 FYNNEI. Instrument on record: Illumina HiSeq 2000. TCR beta cDNA libraries were made by 5'RACE template switching that added a universal primer site and unique molecular identifiers. cDNA synthesis was primed from the TCR beta constant segment, followed by two successive PCR amplification steps. The published analysis was carried out like this. MIGEC was used to demultiplex reads and group reads by UMI, and MiTCR was used to assemble and quantify clonotypes. To remove erroneous sequences, TCR cDNA sequences were retained only when supported by two or more reads. The tcR package was used for downstream repertoire analysis, with clonotypes matched between fractions based on CDR3 nucleotide sequence plus V segment. VDJmatch was used to annotate antigen specificity against VDJdb, with one amino acid substitution in CDR3 permitted. Each CDR3 protein sequence appears as one entry after TCRdb reprocessed the reads, and no DNA is included. These V and J calls rely on TCRdb rather than the paper's analysis. This sample's clone table shows roughly 300,000 distinct CDR3 sequences. Jointly, the top ten make up around 4% of the sample.

The chain is assembled from TRBV2 and TRBJ2-1; TCRdb designates TRBD2, a call that cannot be tested without DNA. Sequenced input: blood T cells: a sorted CD56 or NKG2C T cell subset, CD4+ or CD8+ T cells, or bulk PBMC T cells (not recorded which). This clonotype was obtained from a woman between 18 and 70 years old in good health. CDR3 region: CASRTGLAGSSYNEQFF.